This entry is about one T cell receptor beta chain. The read falls 3 residues short of the CDR3 end, and the missing part is taken from the germline J gene. This sample was included in a study of T cells in women clearing cervical HPV infection. Looked up from germline, CDR1 is SEHNR and CDR2 is FQNEAQ (reference sequence). Trimming cost V 4 bases and J 5 bases; bases outside gene matches: 9. This CDR3 has 15 amino acids. TCR beta CDR3 amplified by multiplex PCR from roughly 1,100 ng genomic DNA. TCRdb's table, derived via immunoSEQ multiplex PCR, lists solely in-frame clones and lacks some. The sample includes 36,000 or so clones.

The clonotype was recovered from a woman aged 18 to 75 with a cervical HPV16 infection that either progressed to CIN3+ or cleared (not recorded which). The V call is TRBV7-9, the J call TRBJ2-5, with TRBD2 identical over 8 bases. Sample: blood buffy coat. Partial CDR3 DNA: TGTGCCAGCAGCTCTGGGACTAGAGGAACGGAGACC. Protein: CASSSGTRGTET. The whole CDR3 protein reads CASSSGTRGTETQYF.